The 7 T cell receptor beta chains below were found in one sample sequenced in a study of blood T cell repertoires in COVID-19 (dated by TCRdb to the early 2020s). The library was generated by the immunoSEQ multiplex PCR assay. Entries here come from immuneACCESS through TCRdb and include only in-frame sequences with V and J called. Some clones fail to appear in such tables; in the studies checked, an unresolved V gene covers under half of the shortfall, and the cause of the remainder is unknown. This sample lists about 200,000 clones; around 83% were detected once. Clones ranked in the top ten supply under 8.5% of the sample. The sample consisted of peripheral blood. Every receptor here comes from a woman over 75 with COVID-19, enrolled during active disease.

V and J are TRBV19 and TRBJ1-1; the match to TRBD1 covers 8 bases. The CDR3 totals 14 residues. Germline V gene sequence: CDR1 LNHDA, CDR2 SQIVND (reference sequence). The V gene end was trimmed by 3 bases and the J gene end by 6 bases; junction bases not matched to a gene: 6. CDR3 protein: CASSIDRGTAEAFF. For the CDR3, the DNA is TGTGCCAGTAGTATCGACAGGGGAACAGCTGAAGCTTTCTTT.

V and J are TRBV20-1 and TRBJ1-1; D is unresolved. V was trimmed by 7 bases and J by 3 bases, leaving 9 bases between them. Germline lookup yields CDR1 DFQATT and CDR2 SNEGSKA (reference sequence). The CDR3 is 11 amino acids. Here the CDR3 DNA reads TGCAGTGGGGCCGGGGACACTGAAGCTTTCTTT. This encodes CSGAGDTEAFF.

This clone has only a few counts. The rearrangement links TRBV18 to TRBJ2-7, with 9 bases aligning to TRBD1. Per the germline V gene, CDR1 is KGHSH and CDR2 is LQKENI. This CDR3 is built from 14 residues. V lost 4 bases, J lost 3 bases, and 4 bases stayed unmatched. CDR3 DNA sequence: TGTGCCAGCTCACTCCGGGACAGGGTCTACGAGCAGTACTTC. Protein product: CASSLRDRVYEQYF. Full variable domain (outside the CDR3, taken from reference TRBV18 and TRBJ2-7): NAGVMQNPRHLVRRRGQEARLRCSPMKGHSHVYWYRQLPEEGLKFMVYLQKENIIDESGMPKERFSAEFPKEGPSILRIQQVVRGDSAAYFCASSLRDRVYEQYFGPGTRLTVT.

This chain uses TRBV14 with TRBJ1-3, with no clear D. Germline loops: CDR1 SGHDN, CDR2 FVKESK. V was pared by 4 bases and J by 3 bases, with 7 bases between. This CDR3 contains 13 residues. The CDR3 loop reads CASSPLGGNTIYF. The CDR3 DNA reads TGTGCCAGCAGCCCCCTCGGTGGAAACACCATATATTTT.

V usage is TRBV7-9 and J usage is TRBJ1-6; D perhaps matches TRBD1 (5 bases). The CDR3 loop spans 19 amino acids. Germline V CDR1 and CDR2: SEHNR, FQNEAQ (reference sequence). V gave up 5 bases and J gave up 4 bases, with 24 bases separating them. The CDR3 here is CASSPWGDGSLGYNSPLHF. CDR3 sequence (DNA): TGTGCCAGCAGCCCATGGGGGGACGGAAGCCTGGGATATAATTCACCCCTCCACTTT.

This clone was recorded once. The chain carries TRBV5-1 and TRBJ2-7; 7 bases line up with TRBD1. Germline V CDR1 and CDR2: SGHRS, YFSETQ. J lost 6 bases, V lost 0 bases, and 6 bases had no gene match. This CDR3 contains 14 residues. The CDR3 sequence: CASSLGRQGIEQYF. The CDR3 bases are TGCGCCAGCAGCTTGGGACGACAGGGAATCGAGCAGTACTTC.

This chain uses TRBV2 with TRBJ2-2, with 7 nucleotides matching TRBD1. The CDR3 sequence is 14 residues long. V was pared by 6 bases and J by 7 bases, with 8 bases of the junction left unmatched. CDR1 is SNHLY and CDR2 is FYNNEI in the germline V gene. CDR3 residues: CASRPGQTNGELFF. The CDR3 DNA sequence: TGTGCCAGCAGACCGGGACAGACTAACGGGGAGCTGTTTTTT.